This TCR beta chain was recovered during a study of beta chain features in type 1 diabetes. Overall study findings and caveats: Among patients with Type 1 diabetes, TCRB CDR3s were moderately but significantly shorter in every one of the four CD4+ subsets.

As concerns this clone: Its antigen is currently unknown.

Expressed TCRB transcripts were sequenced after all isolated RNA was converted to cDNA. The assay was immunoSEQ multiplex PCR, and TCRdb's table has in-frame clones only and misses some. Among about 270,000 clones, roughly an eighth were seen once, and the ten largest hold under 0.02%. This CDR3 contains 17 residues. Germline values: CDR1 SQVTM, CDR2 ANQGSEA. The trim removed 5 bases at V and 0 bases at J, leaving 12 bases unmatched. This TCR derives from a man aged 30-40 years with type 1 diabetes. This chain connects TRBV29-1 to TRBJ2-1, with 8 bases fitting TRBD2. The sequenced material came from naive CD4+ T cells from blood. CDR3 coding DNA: TGCAGCGTTTGGACTAGCTCACCCCCTAGCTCCTACAATGAGCAGTTCTTC. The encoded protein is CSVWTSSPPSSYNEQFF.